This T cell receptor (beta chain) was observed in a study of T cell repertoires in cytomegalovirus infection. Study as a whole: Both CMV infection and a matching HLA type were indicated by public TCR beta signatures. Study results and caveats: CMV-specific TCR beta clonotypes restricted by HLA-C were the ones dominating the ex vivo response. Cumulated frequencies of public TCR beta families served to identify carriers of CMV plus the relevant HLA.

This CDR3 spans 11 amino acids. The germline gives CDR1 KGHSH, CDR2 LQKENI. The V end lost 6 bases, the J end lost 3 bases, and 6 bases lay between the germline ends. TCRdb itself ran the reads through MiXCR, one entry per CDR3 protein. The sample holds roughly 920,000 distinct CDR3 sequences, around a third seen once. On this clonotype: The antigen remains unidentified.

This clonotype was sampled from a human donor in good health (CMV status not recorded). Some clones in this sample may be carry-over from other donors' samples. The rearrangement joins TRBV18 to TRBJ2-7; no clear D. The sequencing used cultured CD8+ T cells from PBMCs, collected from culture after CMV antigen stimulation. CDR3 in amino acids: CASSRIYEQYV. DNA of the CDR3: TGTGCCAGCTCCCGGATCTACGAGCAGTACGTC.